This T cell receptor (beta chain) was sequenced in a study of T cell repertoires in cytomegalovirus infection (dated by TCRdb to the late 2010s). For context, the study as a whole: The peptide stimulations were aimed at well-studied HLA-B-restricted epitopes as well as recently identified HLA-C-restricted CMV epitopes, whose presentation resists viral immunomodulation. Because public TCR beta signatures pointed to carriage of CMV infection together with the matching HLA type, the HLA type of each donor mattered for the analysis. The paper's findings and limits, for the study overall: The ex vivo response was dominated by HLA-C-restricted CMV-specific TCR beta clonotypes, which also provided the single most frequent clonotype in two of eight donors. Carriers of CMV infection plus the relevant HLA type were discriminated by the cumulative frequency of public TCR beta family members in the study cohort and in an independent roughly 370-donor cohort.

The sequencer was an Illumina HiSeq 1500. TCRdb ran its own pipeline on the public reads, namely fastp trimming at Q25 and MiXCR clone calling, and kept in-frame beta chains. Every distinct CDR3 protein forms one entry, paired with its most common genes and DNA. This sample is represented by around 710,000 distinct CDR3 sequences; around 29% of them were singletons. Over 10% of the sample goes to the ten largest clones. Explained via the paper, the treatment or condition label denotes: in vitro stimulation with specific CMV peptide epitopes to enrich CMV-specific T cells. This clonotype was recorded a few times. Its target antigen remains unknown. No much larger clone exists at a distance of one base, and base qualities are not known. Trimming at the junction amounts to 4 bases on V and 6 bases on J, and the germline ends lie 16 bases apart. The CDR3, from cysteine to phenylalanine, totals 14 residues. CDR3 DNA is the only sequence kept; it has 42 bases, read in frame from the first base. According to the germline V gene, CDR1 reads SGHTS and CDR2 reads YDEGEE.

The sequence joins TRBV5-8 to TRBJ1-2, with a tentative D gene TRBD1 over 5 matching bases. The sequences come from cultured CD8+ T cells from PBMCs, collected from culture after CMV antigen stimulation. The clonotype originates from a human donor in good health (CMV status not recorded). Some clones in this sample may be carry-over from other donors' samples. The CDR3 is CASSRGPGWHGYTF. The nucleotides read TGTGCCAGCAGCCGCGGTCCAGGGTGGCATGGCTACACCTTC.